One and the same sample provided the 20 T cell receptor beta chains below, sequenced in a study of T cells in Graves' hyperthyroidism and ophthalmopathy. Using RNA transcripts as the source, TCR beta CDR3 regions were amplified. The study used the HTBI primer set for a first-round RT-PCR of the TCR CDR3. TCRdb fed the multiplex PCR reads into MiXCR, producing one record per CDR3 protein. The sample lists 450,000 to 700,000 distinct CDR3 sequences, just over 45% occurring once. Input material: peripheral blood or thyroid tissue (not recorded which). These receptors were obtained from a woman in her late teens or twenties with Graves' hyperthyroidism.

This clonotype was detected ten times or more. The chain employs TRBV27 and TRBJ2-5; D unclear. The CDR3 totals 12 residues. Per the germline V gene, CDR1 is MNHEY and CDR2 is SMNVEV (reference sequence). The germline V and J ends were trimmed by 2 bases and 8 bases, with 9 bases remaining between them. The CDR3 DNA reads TGTGCCAGCAGTTTAACGTCCGGTACCCAGTACTTC. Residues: CASSLTSGTQYF.

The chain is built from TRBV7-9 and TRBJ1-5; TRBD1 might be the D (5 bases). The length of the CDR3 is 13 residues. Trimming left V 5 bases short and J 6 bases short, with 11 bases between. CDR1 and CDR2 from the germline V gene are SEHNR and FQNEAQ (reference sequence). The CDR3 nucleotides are TGTGCCAGCAGCACGGGGGGAAGTCAGCCCCAGCATTTT. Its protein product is CASSTGGSQPQHF.

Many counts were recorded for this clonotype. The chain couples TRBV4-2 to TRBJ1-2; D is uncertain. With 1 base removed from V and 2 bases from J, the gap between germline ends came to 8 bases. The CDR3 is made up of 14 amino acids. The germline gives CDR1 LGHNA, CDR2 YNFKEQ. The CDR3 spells CASSQGLGNYGYTF. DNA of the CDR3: TGTGCCAGCAGCCAAGGTCTGGGGAACTATGGCTACACCTTC.

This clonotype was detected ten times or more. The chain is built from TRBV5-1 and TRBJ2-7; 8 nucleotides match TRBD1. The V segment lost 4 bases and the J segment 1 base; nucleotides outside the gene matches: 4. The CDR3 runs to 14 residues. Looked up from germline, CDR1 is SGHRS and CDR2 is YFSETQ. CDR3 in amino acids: CASSLDRVSYEQYF. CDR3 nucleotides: TGCGCCAGCAGCCTGGACAGGGTTTCCTACGAGCAGTACTTC.

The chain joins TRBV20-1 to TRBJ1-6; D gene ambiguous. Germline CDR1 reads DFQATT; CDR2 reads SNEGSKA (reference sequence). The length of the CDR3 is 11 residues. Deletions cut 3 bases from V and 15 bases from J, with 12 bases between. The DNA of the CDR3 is TGCAGTGCTAGCGGGAGTACGGTCCTCCACTTT. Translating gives CSASGSTVLHF.

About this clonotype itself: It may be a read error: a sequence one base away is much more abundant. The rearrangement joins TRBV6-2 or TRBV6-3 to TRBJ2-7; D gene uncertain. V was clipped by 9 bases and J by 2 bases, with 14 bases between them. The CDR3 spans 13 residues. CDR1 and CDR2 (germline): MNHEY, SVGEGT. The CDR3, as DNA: TGTGCCAGGATCAGAAAAGCCACCTACGAGCAGTACTTC. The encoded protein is CARIRKATYEQYF.

In nucleotides, the CDR3 is TGTGCCAGCAGTTCCGGGGGGCATAACACTGAAGCTTTCTTT. It yields the protein CASSSGGHNTEAFF. The chain recombines TRBV7-9 with TRBJ1-1; D is perhaps TRBD1 (6 bases). The CDR3 sequence is 14 residues long. V dropped 6 bases and J dropped 2 bases, with 13 bases sitting between them. Per the germline V gene, CDR1 is SEHNR and CDR2 is FQNEAQ (reference sequence). The full variable domain, with the rest looked up from reference TRBV7-9 and TRBJ1-1, is DTGVSQNPRHKITKRGQNVTFRCDPISEHNRLYWYRQTLGQGPEFLTYFQNEAQLEKSRLLSDRFSAERPKGSFSTLEIQRTEQGDSAMYLCASSSGGHNTEAFFGQGTRLTVV.

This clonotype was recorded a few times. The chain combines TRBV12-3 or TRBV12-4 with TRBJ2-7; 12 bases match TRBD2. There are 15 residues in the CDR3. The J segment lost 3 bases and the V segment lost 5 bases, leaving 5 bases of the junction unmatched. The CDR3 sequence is CASSLRTSGIYEQYF. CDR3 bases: TGTGCCAGCAGTCTCCGGACTAGCGGGATCTACGAGCAGTACTTC.

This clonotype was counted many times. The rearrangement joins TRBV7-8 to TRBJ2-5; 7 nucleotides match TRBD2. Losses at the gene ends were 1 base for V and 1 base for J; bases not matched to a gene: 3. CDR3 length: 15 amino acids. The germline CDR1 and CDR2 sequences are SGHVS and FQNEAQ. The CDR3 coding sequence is TGTGCCAGCAGCTTAGGGGGGAGGGCCCAAGAGACCCAGTACTTC. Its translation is CASSLGGRAQETQYF.

CDR3 bases: TGTGCCAGCAGCCCCGGTTACGAGCTGTTTTTT. This sequence encodes CASSPGYELFF. The chain employs TRBV7-6 and TRBJ2-2; unclear D gene. Germline V gene data show CDR1 as SGHVS and CDR2 as FNYEAQ. This CDR3 comprises 11 residues. V was pared by 5 bases and J by 11 bases, with 9 bases between.

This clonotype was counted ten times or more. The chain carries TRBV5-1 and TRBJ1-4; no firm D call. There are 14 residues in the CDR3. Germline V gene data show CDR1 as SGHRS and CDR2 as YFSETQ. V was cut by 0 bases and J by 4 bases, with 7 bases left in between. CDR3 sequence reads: CASSLVNSNEKLFF. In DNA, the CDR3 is TGCGCCAGCAGCTTGGTTAACAGTAATGAAAAACTGTTTTTT.

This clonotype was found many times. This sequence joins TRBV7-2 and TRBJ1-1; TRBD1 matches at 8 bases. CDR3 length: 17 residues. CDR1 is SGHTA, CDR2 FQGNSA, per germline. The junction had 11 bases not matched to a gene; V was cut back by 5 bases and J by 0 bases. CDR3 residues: CASSTIQGGLMNTEAFF. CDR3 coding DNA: TGTGCCAGCAGCACAATACAGGGGGGCCTCATGAACACTGAAGCTTTCTTT. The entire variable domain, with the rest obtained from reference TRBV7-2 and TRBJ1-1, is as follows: GAGVSQSPSNKVTEKGKDVELRCDPISGHTALYWYRQSLGQGLEFLIYFQGNSAPDKSGLPSDRFSAERTGGSVSTLTIQRTQQEDSAVYLCASSTIQGGLMNTEAFFGQGTRLTVV.

This chain's CDR3 is CASSLEGRSDTQYF. The CDR3, as DNA: TGTGCCAGCAGCTTAGAAGGGAGGTCCGATACGCAGTATTTT. The chain uses TRBV7-6 and TRBJ2-3; possible D gene TRBD2, 6 bases. Trimming removed 1 base from V and 6 bases from J, with 11 bases in between. This CDR3 has 14 residues. Germline-derived CDR1 and CDR2 are SGHVS and FNYEAQ.

The CDR3 region has the DNA TGTGCCAGCAGTTACGACAGGGCGGACACCGGGGAGCTGTTTTTT. Amino acids: CASSYDRADTGELFF. V usage is TRBV6-2 or TRBV6-3 and J usage is TRBJ2-2, with TRBD1 identical over 7 bases. The CDR3 has 15 residues. The V and J ends lost 2 bases and 3 bases, in that order; junction bases with no gene match: 3. Germline V gene lookup returns CDR1 MNHEY and CDR2 SVGEGT.

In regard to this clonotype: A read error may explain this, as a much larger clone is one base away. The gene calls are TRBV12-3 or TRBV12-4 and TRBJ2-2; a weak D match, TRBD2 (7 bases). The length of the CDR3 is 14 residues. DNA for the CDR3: TGTGCCAGCAGCTTAGTACGGGGGGCCAGGGAGCTGTTTTTT. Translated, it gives CASSLVRGARELFF.

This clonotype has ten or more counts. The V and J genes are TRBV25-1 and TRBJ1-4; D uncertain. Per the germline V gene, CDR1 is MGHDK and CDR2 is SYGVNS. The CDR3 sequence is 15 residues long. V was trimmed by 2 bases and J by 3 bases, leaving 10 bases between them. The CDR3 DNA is TGTGCCAGCAGTGAAACAGTTGAGGCTAATGAAAAACTGTTTTTT. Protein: CASSETVEANEKLFF.

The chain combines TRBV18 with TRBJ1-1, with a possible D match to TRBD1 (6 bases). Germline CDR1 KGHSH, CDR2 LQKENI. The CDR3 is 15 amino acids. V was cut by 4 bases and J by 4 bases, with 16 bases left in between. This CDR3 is CASSRNSGTSTEAFF. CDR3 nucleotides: TGTGCCAGCTCACGGAACTCCGGGACAAGCACTGAAGCTTTCTTT.

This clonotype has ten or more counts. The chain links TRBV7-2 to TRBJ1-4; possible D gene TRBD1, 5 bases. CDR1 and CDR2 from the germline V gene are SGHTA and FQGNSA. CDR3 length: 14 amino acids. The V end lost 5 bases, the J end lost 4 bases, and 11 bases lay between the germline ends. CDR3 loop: CASSRGTDNEKLFF. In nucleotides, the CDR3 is TGTGCCAGCAGCCGCGGGACGGATAATGAAAAACTGTTTTTT.

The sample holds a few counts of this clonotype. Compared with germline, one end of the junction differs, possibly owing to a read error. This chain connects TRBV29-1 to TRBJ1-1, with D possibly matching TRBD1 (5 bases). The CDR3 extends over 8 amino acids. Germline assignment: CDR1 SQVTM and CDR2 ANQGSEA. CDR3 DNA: TGCAGCGTTGAATTTGGGGGCTTT. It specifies CSVEFGGF.

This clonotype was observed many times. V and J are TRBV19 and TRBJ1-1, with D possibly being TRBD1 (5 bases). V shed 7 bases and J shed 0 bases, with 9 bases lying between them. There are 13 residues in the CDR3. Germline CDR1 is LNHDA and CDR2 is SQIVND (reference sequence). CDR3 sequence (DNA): TGTGCCAGTAATCGACAGTTGAACACTGAAGCTTTCTTT. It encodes CASNRQLNTEAFF.